Listed here are 6 T cell receptor beta chains from one sample, sequenced in a study of CD8+ T cells in alopecia areata. The treatment: oral pan-JAK inhibitor, 5-10 mg twice daily. Reverse transcription of extracted RNA yielded cDNA, which provided the sequencing template. Data came from immunoSEQ multiplex PCR; TCRdb stores just in-frame clones and leaves some out. The sample contains 110,000 or so clones, 56% of which appear only once. The sample here was CD4+ T cells sorted from blood, taken at week 24, from a patient treated with tofacitinib. The source of these receptors is a human donor with alopecia areata.

In this sample, this clone turned up a few times. The V and J genes are TRBV7-2 and TRBJ1-2, with a weak D call TRBD1 (6 bases). V lost 7 bases to trimming and J lost 8 bases, with 14 bases between them. The CDR3 is 12 residues long. Per germline, CDR1 SGHTA and CDR2 FQGNSA. The CDR3 DNA is TGTGCCAGCAATCCGGGGGGGCGCGGCTACACCTTC. Protein sequence: CASNPGGRGYTF. Looking up the rest from reference TRBV7-2 and TRBJ1-2 gives the full variable domain: GAGVSQSPSNKVTEKGKDVELRCDPISGHTALYWYRQSLGQGLEFLIYFQGNSAPDKSGLPSDRFSAERTGGSVSTLTIQRTQQEDSAVYLCASNPGGRGYTFGSGTRLTVV.

The V call is TRBV6-6, the J call TRBJ2-5; no definite D call. CDR1 and CDR2 (germline): MNHNY, SVGAGI (reference sequence). The CDR3 is 13 amino acids. Deletions cut 5 bases from V and 5 bases from J, with 12 bases between. This CDR3 is CASSPEFAETQYF. The DNA of the CDR3 is TGTGCCAGCAGTCCCGAGTTTGCCGAGACCCAGTACTTC.

By sample fraction, this clone is medium-sized. The V and J genes are TRBV23-1 and TRBJ1-1; D remains ambiguous. TRBV23-1 is an ORF; its function is uncertain. Trimming took 1 base from V and 3 from J, leaving 9 bases between them. This CDR3 region has 14 residues. The DNA for the CDR3 is TGCGCCAGCAGTCAATGGGAATCCTACACTGAAGCTTTCTTT. This encodes CASSQWESYTEAFF.

The chain couples TRBV29-1 to TRBJ1-5; weak D call: TRBD1 (5 bases). There are 13 residues in the CDR3. Trimming cost V 4 bases and J 7 bases, with 14 bases left between them. The germline gives CDR1 SQVTM, CDR2 ANQGSEA. The CDR3 spells CSVGGVGNQPQHF. CDR3 sequence (DNA): TGCAGCGTTGGGGGGGTAGGGAACCAGCCCCAGCATTTT. Using reference TRBV29-1 and TRBJ1-5 for the parts outside the CDR3, the full variable domain is SAVISQKPSRDICQRGTSLTIQCQVDSQVTMMFWYRQQPGQSLTLIATANQGSEATYESGFVIDKFPISRPNLTFSTLTVSNMSPEDSSIYLCSVGGVGNQPQHFGDGTRLSIL.

J is TRBJ2-3 and V is TRBV2, with D possibly TRBD1 on 6 matching bases. CDR3 length equals 14 residues. With 9 bases removed from V and 0 bases from J, the gap between germline ends came to 13 bases. The germline V gene encodes CDR1 SNHLY and CDR2 FYNNEI. In nucleotides, the CDR3 is TGTGCCAGAACGAACAGGGAAAGCACAGATACGCAGTATTTT. Its protein product is CARTNRESTDTQYF.

As for this clone: Other DNA sequences in this specimen translate into the identical CDR3. The rearrangement links TRBV5-1 to TRBJ2-2; D is uncertain. The CDR3 spans 13 residues. CDR1 and CDR2 (germline): SGHRS, YFSETQ. V was shortened by 0 bases and J by 3 bases, with 3 bases between the two germline ends. CDR3 protein: CASSLGYTGELFF. The CDR3 DNA reads as TGCGCCAGCAGCTTGGGATACACCGGGGAGCTGTTTTTT.